A selection of T cell receptor beta chains follows, all from one sample in a study of CD8 T cells in Susac syndrome. TCRdb called the immunoSEQ multiplex PCR reads again in MiXCR, with one record for every CDR3 protein. In the table there are roughly 200,000 distinct CDR3 sequences, roughly 96% of which are singletons. The material sequenced was CD8+ T cells from PBMCs. Every receptor here comes from a human donor with multiple sclerosis. Each CDR3 is given with its conserved first and last residue. A D gene is named only where the DNA matches it firmly. Size is stated for part of the rows, as once, few or many counts, or as a class when the clone is expanded.

- TRBD1 TRBJ2-6 TRBV28 TGTGCCAGCAGTCCCGGACAGGGCTCTGGGGCCAACGTCCTGACTTTC CASSPGQGSGANVLTF
once - TRBJ1-2 TRBV5-6 TGTGCCAGCAGCTTAGGCTGGGACGGGTATCTATGGGGCTACACCTTC CASSLGWDGYLWGYTF
- TRBD2 TRBJ2-1 TRBV27 TGTGCCAGCAGACGGACTAGCGGGTTTGATGAGCAGTTCTTC CASRRTSGFDEQFF
- - TRBJ2-7 TRBV5-1 TGCGCCAGCAGCTTGGCCAGACCCGGGACCTCCGAGCAGTACTTC CASSLARPGTSEQYF
- - TRBJ2-3 TRBV25-1 TGTGCCAGCAGTGAAAGGGGAGGCTTCACAGATACGCAGTATTTT CASSERGGFTDTQYF
- - TRBJ2-7 TRBV7-9 TGTGCCAGCAGGGACCAGGGGTTGGAGCAGTACTTC CASRDQGLEQYF
- TRBD2 TRBJ2-5 TRBV27 TGTGCCAGCAGTTCTGTGCTAGCGGGGGGGCCAGGAGAGACCCAGTACTTC CASSSVLAGGPGETQYF
- - TRBJ2-7 TRBV2 TGTGCCAGGGCCCCCCCACAGGGCCACGAGCAGTACTTC CARAPPQGHEQYF
- - TRBJ2-2 TRBV5-4 TGTGCCAGCAGCTTTCCAGGTGGCGAAGGGAACACCGGGGAGCTGTTTTTT CASSFPGGEGNTGELFF
once - TRBJ1-2 TRBV29-1 TGTAGCGTTGGTGCAGGGTTGGGTGGCTACACCTTC CSVGAGLGGYTF
once - TRBJ1-1 TRBV4-1 TGCGCCAGCAGCCAAGATGGAAGGGACAAACCTCTCACTGAAGCTTTCTTT CASSQDGRDKPLTEAFF
- TRBD1 TRBJ1-2 TRBV7-9 TGTGCCAGCCTCCCCCAAGGGACAGCCCTGTATGGCTACACCTTC CASLPQGTALYGYTF
- - TRBJ2-1 TRBV5-6 TGTGCCAGCAGCTTACCCCCCCCGGGACTTAACAATGAGCAGTTCTTC CASSLPPPGLNNEQFF
- TRBD2 TRBJ2-3 TRBV3-1 TGTGCCAGCAGCCTGGGACTAGCGCAAGATACGCAGTATTTT CASSLGLAQDTQYF
- - TRBJ2-7 TRBV25-1 TGTGCCAGCAGTGAAGTTTGGGAGCAGTACTTC CASSEVWEQYF
- - TRBJ2-5 TRBV27 TGTGCCAGCAGTACGCCAACTGGGGCGGAGACCCAGTACTTC CASSTPTGAETQYF
- TRBD1 TRBJ1-2 TRBV30 TGTGCCTTCCAACTATCCGGGACAGCGGAGGTCTACACCTTC CAFQLSGTAEVYTF
- - TRBJ2-7 TRBV2 TGTGCCAGCAGTGTGGTGACAGGACATTACGAGCAGTACTTC CASSVVTGHYEQYF
- TRBD2 TRBJ2-1 TRBV29-1 TGCAGCGTTGAGGGACTAGCGGGAAAAGAGTACTCCTACAATGAGCAGTTCTTC CSVEGLAGKEYSYNEQFF
- TRBD1 TRBJ2-7 TRBV15 TGTGCCACCAGCCCGGACAGGTACGGTGGCTACGAGCAGTACTTC CATSPDRYGGYEQYF
- - TRBJ1-6 TRBV15 TGTGCCACCAGCAGAGATGGGGACGGTTCACCCCTCCACTTT CATSRDGDGSPLHF
- TRBD1 TRBJ1-2 TRBV29-1 TGCAGCGACACCGTGGACAGGGTGGGTGGCTACACCTTC CSDTVDRVGGYTF
- TRBD2 TRBJ2-1 TRBV10-2 TGCGCCAGCAGTGAGGGTAGCGGGAGGGCCGATGAGCAGTTCTTC CASSEGSGRADEQFF
- TRBD1 TRBJ2-7 TRBV7-9 TGTGCCAGCAGCCCTGTAGGACAGGGGGGAAAGTGGGGCTACGAGCAGTACTTC CASSPVGQGGKWGYEQYF
once - TRBJ2-1 TRBV15 TGTGCCACCAGCGGGGGCCTCAGCTCCTACAATGAGCAGTTCTTC CATSGGLSSYNEQFF
- TRBD1 TRBJ2-1 TRBV19 TGTGCCAGTAGTCCCCTTTCACCGGGACAGGCGTACAATGAGCAGTTCTTC CASSPLSPGQAYNEQFF
- - TRBJ2-7 TRBV4-1 TGCGCCAGCAGCCAAGTGGGCCCAAACTACTACGAGCAGTACTTC CASSQVGPNYYEQYF
- TRBD1 TRBJ2-7 TRBV6-5 TGTGCCAGCAGAGCCACCGACAGGGCCTACGAGCAGTACTTC CASRATDRAYEQYF
- - TRBJ2-7 TRBV11-2 TGTGCCAGCAGCCAGGGTTCCGAGCAGTACTTC CASSQGSEQYF
- - TRBJ2-7 TRBV7-6 TGTGCCAGCAGCATGGGGCAGGGGATACCCTACGAGCAGTACTTC CASSMGQGIPYEQYF
few - TRBJ2-1 TRBV24-1 TGTGCCACCAGTGATCGTAATGAGCAGTTCTTC CATSDRNEQFF
- - TRBJ1-6 TRBV3-1 TGTGCCAGCAGCCAAGAACAGGGAGGCTCACCCCTCCACTTT CASSQEQGGSPLHF
- - TRBJ1-1 TRBV29-1 TGCAGCGTTGTTATCCGGGAAACTGAAGCTTTCTTT CSVVIRETEAFF
- TRBD1 TRBJ2-2 TRBV5-1 TGCGCCAGCAGCCTGGACAGGGGGAACACCGGGGAGCTGTTTTTT CASSLDRGNTGELFF
- - TRBJ2-7 TRBV13 TGTGCCAGCAGCACGGAGAACGAGCAGTACTTC CASSTENEQYF
- TRBD1 TRBJ2-3 TRBV20-1 TGCAGTGCGAACTCCGGGACAGGGGACGTGGGAGGACCAGATACGCAGTATTTT CSANSGTGDVGGPDTQYF
- TRBD1 TRBJ2-7 TRBV4-1 TGCGCCAGCAGCCAACGGGACAGGGGAATGCAGTACTTC CASSQRDRGMQYF
- - TRBJ2-6 TRBV5-4 TGTGCCAGCAGCTTGTGGAGCGTCAGATCTGGGGCCAACGTCCTGACTTTC CASSLWSVRSGANVLTF
- TRBD2 TRBJ2-1 TRBV29-1 TGCAGCCCGGGGCCTAGCGGGAGTTTAGATGAGCAGTTCTTC CSPGPSGSLDEQFF
- - TRBJ1-1 TRBV27 TGTGCCAGCAGTTTGTGGGGGTCCACTGAAGCTTTCTTT CASSLWGSTEAFF
- - TRBJ1-2 TRBV2 TGTGCCAGCTTGGGGGGGCGCGGTGGCTACACCTTC CASLGGRGGYTF
- TRBD2 TRBJ2-1 TRBV20-1 TGCAGTGCTAGAGCGGGAGGACTCGCCTCCTACAATGAGCAGTTCTTC CSARAGGLASYNEQFF
once - TRBJ1-1 TRBV12-5 TGTGCTAGTGGTAAACAGGGAGATGAAGCTTTCTTT CASGKQGDEAFF
- - TRBJ2-7 TRBV30 TGTGCCTGGAGCACTACAGGAATCATGCCCACCTACGAGCAGTACTTC CAWSTTGIMPTYEQYF
- TRBD1 TRBJ2-5 TRBV18 TGTGCCAGCTCAAGAGACAGGGATGGAGTGGAGACCCAGTACTTC CASSRDRDGVETQYF